A single sample gave rise to the 24 T cell receptor beta chains below, sequenced in a study of PD-L1 blockade in urothelial cancer. Produced via immunoSEQ multiplex PCR; TCRdb's table is partial and in-frame only. The sample has 50,000 to 70,000 clones; around four fifths are singletons. The time point: pretreatment peripheral blood. This material consisted of PBMCs, taken around atezolizumab (anti-PD-L1) treatment. Source of these receptors: a man between 65 and 80 years old with urothelial cancer.

This chain links TRBV5-4 with TRBJ1-2; 7 bases agree with TRBD1. The germline gives CDR1 SGHNT, CDR2 YYREEE (reference sequence). J gave up 4 bases and V 0 bases, and 6 bases lay outside the gene matches. There are 15 residues in the CDR3. The CDR3 DNA reads TGTGCCAGCAGCTTGGCCCAGGGGGACCTCTATGGCTACACCTTC. It is translated as CASSLAQGDLYGYTF.

This chain links TRBV18 with TRBJ1-5; 9 nucleotides agree with TRBD1. The CDR3 extends over 17 amino acids. Per the germline V gene, CDR1 is KGHSH and CDR2 is LQKENI. V trimming: 1 base; J trimming: 2 bases; junction bases outside the gene matches: 6. The CDR3 region is CASSPRERTGGNQPQHF. The CDR3 bases are TGTGCCAGCTCACCACGGGAAAGGACAGGGGGCAATCAGCCCCAGCATTTT. Filled out from reference TRBV18 and TRBJ1-5, the complete variable domain reads NAGVMQNPRHLVRRRGQEARLRCSPMKGHSHVYWYRQLPEEGLKFMVYLQKENIIDESGMPKERFSAEFPKEGPSILRIQQVVRGDSAAYFCASSPRERTGGNQPQHFGDGTRLSIL.

The chain carries TRBV14 and TRBJ2-7; TRBD2 agrees at 9 bases. This CDR3 is 15 amino acids long. The germline gives CDR1 SGHDN, CDR2 FVKESK. Trimming cost V 1 base and J 3 bases; bases outside gene matches: 4. The chain's CDR3 is CASSQGLAGYYEQYF. CDR3 bases: TGTGCCAGCAGCCAAGGGCTAGCGGGATACTACGAGCAGTACTTC.

This clone was detected a few times. This chain joins TRBV4-2 and TRBJ2-7; 8 bases line up with TRBD1. CDR3 size: 16 residues. Trimming took 4 bases from V and 3 from J; bases not matched to a gene: 11. Germline-derived CDR1 and CDR2 are LGHNA and YNFKEQ. The DNA for the CDR3 is TGTGCCAGCAGCCGTTCCACGGGACAGGACATCTACGAGCAGTACTTC. This encodes CASSRSTGQDIYEQYF.

The chain links TRBV5-8 to TRBJ2-7; tentative D call: TRBD2 (5 bases). The germline V gene has CDR1 SGHTS and CDR2 YDEGEE. The CDR3 has 15 amino acids. Between the trimmed V and J ends, which lost 0 bases and 1 base, there was a span of 11 bases. This CDR3 is CASSLGGYFSYEQYF. Written as DNA, the CDR3 is TGTGCCAGCAGCTTGGGAGGGTATTTTTCCTACGAGCAGTACTTC.

The rearrangement uses TRBV6-1 and TRBJ2-1; a possible D gene is TRBD2 (5 bases). Germline CDR1 and CDR2: MNHNS and SASEGT. Deletions cut 4 bases from V and 6 bases from J, with 13 bases between. This CDR3 contains 14 residues. The CDR3 sequence is CASSAGLWGNEQFF. The CDR3 DNA reads as TGTGCCAGCAGTGCAGGACTTTGGGGCAATGAGCAGTTCTTC.

This chain connects TRBV7-9 to TRBJ1-2; D ambiguous. CDR3 size: 17 residues. V was clipped by 4 bases and J by 1 base, with 19 bases between them. Germline V gene lookup returns CDR1 SEHNR and CDR2 FQNEAQ (reference sequence). The CDR3, as DNA: TGTGCCAGCAGCTCCCCCCTCGGCAGAGCGAGTAACTATGGCTACACCTTC. Translating it yields CASSSPLGRASNYGYTF.

The gene calls are TRBV7-9 and TRBJ1-1, with D uncertain. Trimming left V 3 bases short and J 1 base short, with 9 bases between. The germline gives CDR1 SEHNR, CDR2 FQNEAQ (reference sequence). There are 14 residues in the CDR3. This CDR3 is CASSFSGRNTEAFF. The CDR3 DNA follows: TGTGCCAGCAGCTTTTCCGGTCGGAACACTGAAGCTTTCTTT.

This chain joins TRBV27 and TRBJ2-7, with D perhaps TRBD2 (6 bases). There are 17 residues in the CDR3. Trimming pared 7 bases from V and 0 bases from J, leaving 22 bases between. Germline CDR1 is MNHEY and CDR2 is SMNVEV (reference sequence). CDR3 sequence reads: CASTPNPGEISSYEQYF. The CDR3 coding sequence is TGTGCCAGCACCCCCAACCCGGGAGAGATCAGCTCCTACGAGCAGTACTTC.

V gene TRBV29-1 combines with J gene TRBJ2-3, with 7 nucleotides matching TRBD1. V shed 6 bases, J shed 4 bases, and the junction held 10 bases outside the gene matches. The CDR3 covers 14 residues. CDR1 SQVTM and CDR2 ANQGSEA come from the germline V gene. The CDR3 sequence is CSVGTGTVADTQYF. The CDR3, as DNA: TGCAGCGTGGGGACCGGGACAGTAGCAGATACGCAGTATTTT.

The V and J genes are TRBV29-1 and TRBJ2-7, with 9 positions matching TRBD1. Trimming removed 7 bases from V and 5 bases from J; junction bases left unmatched: 9. Germline V CDR1 and CDR2: SQVTM, ANQGSEA. CDR3 length: 13 residues. The CDR3 is CSGKGTGINEQYF. CDR3 bases: TGCAGCGGCAAAGGGACAGGGATAAACGAGCAGTACTTC.

This rearrangement joins TRBV5-8 to TRBJ2-5, with D perhaps TRBD2 (6 bases). This CDR3 is 14 amino acids long. The V end lost 6 bases, the J end lost 5 bases, and 17 bases lay between the germline ends. Germline-derived CDR1 and CDR2 are SGHTS and YDEGEE. The CDR3 loop reads CASTVGVRGETQYF. The CDR3 coding sequence is TGTGCCAGCACCGTGGGGGTACGGGGGGAGACCCAGTACTTC.

This clone was found once. This chain connects TRBV6-6 to TRBJ1-1; a possible D gene is TRBD1 (5 bases). Germline-derived CDR1 and CDR2 are MNHNY and SVGAGI (reference sequence). Trimming stripped 6 bases from V and 1 base from J, with 15 bases between. The CDR3 runs 15 residues. In DNA form, the CDR3 reads TGTGCCAGCAGAGGGGAAGGGGACTCGAACACTGAAGCTTTCTTT. Its protein is CASRGEGDSNTEAFF.

This clone ranks as medium-sized (0.01 to 0.1%). The chain combines TRBV9 with TRBJ2-1; 7 nucleotides match TRBD2. The germline gives CDR1 SGDLS, CDR2 YYNGEE. CDR3 length: 15 amino acids. The trim removed 4 bases at V and 0 bases at J, leaving 4 bases unmatched. CDR3: CASSTSGVSYNEQFF. The CDR3, as DNA: TGTGCCAGCAGCACAAGCGGGGTCTCCTACAATGAGCAGTTCTTC.

The chain carries TRBV5-1 and TRBJ2-7; the match to TRBD2 covers 9 bases. With 3 bases clipped from V and 0 bases from J, the junction kept 4 bases outside the gene matches. CDR3 length: 15 residues. Germline CDR1 SGHRS, CDR2 YFSETQ. Written as DNA, the CDR3 is TGCGCCAGCAGCTCTTCTAGCGGGACCTCCTACGAGCAGTACTTC. Its translation is CASSSSSGTSYEQYF.

The chain links TRBV11-2 to TRBJ2-6, with a tentative D call TRBD1 (5 bases). The germline V gene has CDR1 SGHAT and CDR2 FQNNGV. Deletions cut 8 bases from V and 0 bases from J, with 11 bases between. The CDR3 contains 15 residues. The CDR3 spells CASSLRGSGANVLTF. The CDR3 DNA is TGTGCCAGCTCCCTTAGGGGCTCTGGGGCCAACGTCCTGACTTTC.

This chain joins TRBV10-2 and TRBJ2-3; 9 bases agree with TRBD2. Germline CDR1 is WSHSY and CDR2 is SAAADI. The trim removed 4 bases at V and 0 bases at J, leaving 2 bases unmatched. The CDR3 totals 15 residues. CDR3 region: CASSAGLASTDTQYF. The CDR3 DNA follows: TGCGCCAGCAGTGCAGGACTAGCGAGCACAGATACGCAGTATTTT.

This clone was found a few times. The rearrangement links TRBV14 to TRBJ2-7; weak D call: TRBD2 (6 bases). Germline values: CDR1 SGHDN, CDR2 FVKESK. Trimming removed 4 bases from V and 4 bases from J, with 17 bases in between. The CDR3 has 15 amino acids. CDR3 amino acids: CASSPLEGGRYEQYF. The CDR3 DNA follows: TGTGCCAGCAGCCCCCTCGAAGGAGGGAGATACGAGCAGTACTTC.

As regards this clone: At one end the junction does not follow the germline gene, possibly because of a read error. The chain carries TRBV11-3 and TRBJ2-2; weak D call: TRBD1 (6 bases). Germline V gene sequence: CDR1 SGHNT, CDR2 YENEEA. The CDR3 contains 15 residues. Written as DNA, the CDR3 is TGTGCCAGCAGCCCAACAGGGCCGAATACCGGGGAGCTGTTTTTT. Its protein is CASSPTGPNTGELFF.

V usage is TRBV7-3 and J usage is TRBJ2-3, with 7 bases that match TRBD2. The trim removed 6 bases at V and 4 bases at J, leaving 7 bases unmatched. Per the germline V gene, CDR1 is SGHTA and CDR2 is FQGTGA. The CDR3 length is 14 residues. This chain's CDR3 is CASRSAGAPDTQYF. The CDR3 nucleotides are TGTGCCAGCAGGTCCGCGGGAGCCCCAGATACGCAGTATTTT.

This chain joins TRBV4-1 and TRBJ1-5, with unresolved D. CDR1 and CDR2 (germline): MGHRA, YSYEKL. CDR3 length: 15 residues. V was trimmed by 1 base and J by 3 bases, leaving 10 bases between them. The CDR3 reads CASSQGGYHNQPQHF. CDR3 bases: TGCGCCAGCAGCCAAGGAGGGTATCACAATCAGCCCCAGCATTTT.

The rearrangement uses TRBV27 and TRBJ2-3; the match to TRBD2 covers 12 bases. V lost 5 bases to trimming and J lost 2 bases; unmatched junction nucleotides: 8. The CDR3 has 17 amino acids. Per the germline V gene, CDR1 is MNHEY and CDR2 is SMNVEV (reference sequence). CDR3: CASSPTWTSGATDTQYF. As DNA, the CDR3 is TGTGCCAGCAGTCCGACTTGGACTAGCGGGGCCACAGATACGCAGTATTTT.

This chain uses TRBV5-6 with TRBJ2-5; TRBD1 aligns across 8 bases. This CDR3 contains 14 residues. Germline CDR1 is SGHDT and CDR2 is YYEEEE. Trimming took 2 bases from V and 5 from J; bases not matched to a gene: 5. CDR3 in DNA: TGTGCCAGCAGCTTTGACAGGGGTGGGGAGACCCAGTACTTC. This codes for CASSFDRGGETQYF.

The chain links TRBV10-3 to TRBJ2-1; 7 bases align to TRBD1. This CDR3 contains 16 residues. The ends lost 3 bases at V and 3 bases at J; junction bases unmatched: 8. CDR1 and CDR2 from the germline V gene are ENHRY and SYGVKD. The CDR3 region is CAISDFSTGNYNEQFF. CDR3 nucleotide sequence: TGTGCCATCAGTGATTTTTCGACAGGGAACTACAATGAGCAGTTCTTC.